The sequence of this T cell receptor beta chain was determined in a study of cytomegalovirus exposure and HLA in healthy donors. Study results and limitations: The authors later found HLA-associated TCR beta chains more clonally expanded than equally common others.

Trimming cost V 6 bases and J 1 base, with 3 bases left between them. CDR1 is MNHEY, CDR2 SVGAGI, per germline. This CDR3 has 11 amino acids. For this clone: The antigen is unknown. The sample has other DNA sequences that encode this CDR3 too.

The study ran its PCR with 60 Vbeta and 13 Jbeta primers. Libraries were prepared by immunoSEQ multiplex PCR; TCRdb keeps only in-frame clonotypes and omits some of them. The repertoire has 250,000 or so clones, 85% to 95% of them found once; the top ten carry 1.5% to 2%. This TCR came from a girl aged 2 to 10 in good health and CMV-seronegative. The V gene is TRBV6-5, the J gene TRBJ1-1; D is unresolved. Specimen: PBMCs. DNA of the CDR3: TGTGCCAGCAGGAGGAACACTGAAGCTTTCTTT. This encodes CASRRNTEAFF.